Included here is one TCR beta chain sequence, with context. Its specificity is unknown. The CDR3 has 18 residues. J gave up 3 bases and V 1 base, and 13 bases lay outside the gene matches. From germline, CDR1 is LNHNV and CDR2 YYDKDF (reference sequence). This sample stems from a study of T-cell memory formation after mild COVID-19. Study-level background: TCR clusters showed largely donor specificity. The study's findings and limits: Day 15 to 85 contractors were CD4/CD8 balanced; later expanders leaned CD4+.

5'RACE with constant-segment primers yielded barcoded, UMI-tagged TCR alpha and TCR beta cDNA libraries. TCRdb called the 5' RACE reads again in MiXCR, with one record for every CDR3 protein. The table shows 450,000 to 650,000 distinct CDR3 sequences, with around 21% occurring only once. The sequence was obtained from an adult woman who had mild COVID-19 (a few samples of this study predate the infection). Cell type and time point are not known. The rearrangement joins TRBV15 to TRBJ1-2, with TRBD1 matching 8 bases. The specimen was PBMCs or a T cell subset sorted from them (not recorded which). The CDR3 DNA is TGTGCCACCAGCAGAGTCCTCAAGGGACAGGCAACCCACTATGGCTACACCTTC. The encoded protein is CATSRVLKGQATHYGYTF.